This T cell receptor (beta chain) was obtained from a study of shared clonotypes between healthy human individuals. Overall study: Two female and a few male donors aged 18 to 49 were enrolled. Three CD4 naive, three CD4 memory, two CD8 naive and one CD8 memory plate were used per donor.

Overall study findings and caveats: On the whole, naive subsets had larger estimated richness than memory subsets had. Unshared clonotypes carried lower generation probabilities than those common to all four donors.

A note on this clone: Its target is not known.

In germline, CDR1 is SNHLY, CDR2 FYNNEI. Trimming cost V 6 bases and J 2 bases, with 20 bases left between them. The CDR3 is 18 residues long. The method was immunoSEQ multiplex PCR; TCRdb's version includes in-frame clones alone and lacks a portion of them. The data show about 590,000 clones, just under 97% seen once. Naive CD8 cells lacked CD45RO and underwent positive selection for CCR7, leaving out terminally differentiated effector memory CD45RA+ cells. The sequence was obtained from a woman under 40 in good health. The sequencing sample was made of naive CD8+ T cells sorted from blood. V gene TRBV2 combines with J gene TRBJ2-6; tentatively, D is TRBD1 or TRBD2 (5 bases each). The DNA for the CDR3 is TGTGCCAGCAGCGCAATAGGGACGTCGTTGCCTGGGGCCAACGTCCTGACTTTC. It translates to CASSAIGTSLPGANVLTF.